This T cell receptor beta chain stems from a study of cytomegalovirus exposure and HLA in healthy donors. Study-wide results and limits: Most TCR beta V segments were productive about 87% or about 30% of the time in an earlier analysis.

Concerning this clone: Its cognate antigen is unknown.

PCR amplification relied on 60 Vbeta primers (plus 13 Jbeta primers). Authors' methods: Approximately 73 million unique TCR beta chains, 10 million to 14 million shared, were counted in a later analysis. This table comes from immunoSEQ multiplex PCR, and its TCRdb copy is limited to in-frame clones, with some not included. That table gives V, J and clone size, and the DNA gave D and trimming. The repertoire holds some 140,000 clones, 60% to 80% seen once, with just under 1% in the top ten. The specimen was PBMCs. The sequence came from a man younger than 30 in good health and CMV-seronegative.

This CDR3 is CASRSTGGYEQYF. In DNA form, the CDR3 reads TGTGCCAGCAGGTCGACAGGGGGCTACGAGCAGTACTTC. V usage is TRBV2 and J usage is TRBJ2-7, with 9 bases fitting TRBD1. CDR1 and CDR2 from the germline V gene are SNHLY and FYNNEI. J lost 3 bases, V lost 6 bases, and 3 bases had no gene match. The CDR3 spans 13 residues.